This TCR beta chain came from a study of Ad26.COV2.S vaccination and SARS-CoV-2 variants. Treatment meaning: 19 received Ad26.COV2.S at low or high dose, single or two shots; about 5 received placebo; per-sample allocation not given. Vaccine and placebo recipients were sampled on day 63 after the first injection. V gave up 2 bases and J gave up 1 base, with 7 bases separating them. Germline V gene data show CDR1 as SGDLS and CDR2 as YYNGEE. The CDR3 has 14 amino acids. The table came from immunoSEQ multiplex PCR; TCRdb's copy has only in-frame clones and leaves some out. The sample lists some 320,000 clones, approximately 80% occurring once.

The sequence was obtained from a person between 18 and 65 years old who received the Ad26.COV2.S COVID-19 vaccine or a placebo. Sample: peripheral blood, taken in a trial of Ad26.COV2.S vaccine versus placebo. The chain employs TRBV9 and TRBJ1-3; D is unclear. For the CDR3, the DNA is TGTGCCAGCAGCGTGAGGAAGTCTGGAAACACCATATATTTT. Its protein product is CASSVRKSGNTIYF.